The present T cell receptor (beta chain) was sequenced within a study of blood T cell repertoires in COVID-19. Libraries were prepared by immunoSEQ multiplex PCR; TCRdb keeps only in-frame clonotypes and omits some of them. The data contain 150,000 to 200,000 clones, 88% of them singletons. Trimming took 4 bases from V and 0 from J, leaving 12 bases between them. The CDR3 has 15 residues. Germline CDR1 LNHDA, CDR2 SQIVND (reference sequence). In assigning cohorts, the study relied on participant-reported clinical history. Either two negative PCRs, clearance, or symptom resolution qualified Cohort 3 donors as recovered.

This chain uses TRBV19 with TRBJ1-2; perhaps TRBD1 as D (5 bases). The TCR was taken from a woman aged 18-29 years who had recovered from COVID-19. The sample comprised PBMCs or T cells enriched from blood (not recorded which). The CDR3 reads CASSTDRRTNYGYTF. The CDR3 DNA follows: TGTGCCAGTAGTACTGACAGACGGACTAACTATGGCTACACCTTC.